Presented here are 31 T cell receptor beta chains from one specimen sequenced in a study of long-term antiretroviral therapy in people with HIV. The assay used was immunoSEQ (version v3.0), run at survey level. Sequencing used immunoSEQ multiplex PCR; TCRdb keeps in-frame clones, though not all of them. The top ten clones hold around 7.8% of a sample with around 22,000 clones, 70% to 90% of them seen once. The sequencing here drew on unsorted PBMCs, taken 1.8 years before starting antiretroviral therapy. The receptors derive from a woman aged 25 to 39 with HIV.

This chain joins TRBV6-5 and TRBJ1-5; possible D gene TRBD1, 6 bases. This CDR3 spans 15 amino acids. V was shortened by 4 bases and J by 0 bases, with 10 bases between the two germline ends. Looked up from germline, CDR1 is MNHEY and CDR2 is SVGAGI. CDR3 sequence: CASSLTGLSNQPQHF. CDR3 in DNA: TGTGCCAGCAGTTTAACAGGGCTTAGCAATCAGCCCCAGCATTTT.

The chain joins TRBV9 to TRBJ1-2; TRBD1 is a possible D gene (5 bases). CDR1 and CDR2 (germline): SGDLS, YYNGEE. This CDR3 is built from 16 residues. The V gene lost 3 bases and the J gene lost 6 bases, with 21 bases spanning the gap. CDR3 residues: CASSATPTAPHNGYTF. Written as DNA, the CDR3 is TGTGCCAGCAGCGCCACCCCGACAGCCCCGCATAATGGCTACACCTTC.

The gene calls are TRBV6-6 and TRBJ2-6; D is unclear. This CDR3 has 14 residues. The V and J ends lost 3 bases and 5 bases respectively, with 8 bases between them. Per germline, CDR1 MNHNY and CDR2 SVGAGI (reference sequence). The CDR3 sequence: CASSYGPRANVLTF. In nucleotides, the CDR3 is TGTGCCAGCAGTTATGGCCCCCGGGCCAACGTCCTGACTTTC.

The genes are TRBV19 and TRBJ2-2, with D possibly matching TRBD1 (6 bases). CDR1 LNHDA and CDR2 SQIVND come from the germline V gene (reference sequence). V was trimmed by 7 bases and J by 2 bases, leaving 11 bases between them. This CDR3 has 14 residues. DNA of the CDR3: TGTGCCAGTAACGGACAGTTAAACACCGGGGAGCTGTTTTTT. Its translation is CASNGQLNTGELFF.

The genes are TRBV6-1 and TRBJ1-1, with a tentative D call TRBD1 (6 bases). CDR1 is MNHNS, CDR2 SASEGT, per germline. Trimming cost V 2 bases and J 1 base, with 8 bases left between them. There are 14 residues in the CDR3. The CDR3 loop reads CASSERGANTEAFF. The CDR3 DNA sequence: TGTGCCAGCAGTGAACGGGGGGCGAACACTGAAGCTTTCTTT.

The genes are TRBV18 and TRBJ1-2; D perhaps matches TRBD1 (6 bases). Trimming removed 3 bases from V and 1 base from J, with 12 bases in between. Germline CDR1 is KGHSH and CDR2 is LQKENI. The CDR3 has 15 amino acids. The CDR3 loop is CASSPKGVDNYGYTF. CDR3 nucleotide sequence: TGTGCCAGCTCACCTAAGGGGGTAGATAACTATGGCTACACCTTC.

This clone is a singleton in its sample. The V call is TRBV5-1, the J call TRBJ2-5, with 7 positions matching TRBD1. CDR1 SGHRS and CDR2 YFSETQ come from the germline V gene. The junction had 3 bases not matched to a gene; V was cut back by 0 bases and J by 4 bases. The CDR3 consists of 14 residues. CDR3 loop: CASSLAGTAETQYF. CDR3 DNA: TGCGCCAGCAGCTTGGCTGGGACAGCAGAGACCCAGTACTTC.

The chain carries TRBV18 and TRBJ2-2, with D uncertain. Germline assignment: CDR1 KGHSH and CDR2 LQKENI. CDR3 size: 11 residues. The ends were cut back, 3 bases at V and 7 bases at J, with 3 bases in the middle. CDR3 amino acids: CASSPDGELFF. The CDR3 DNA sequence: TGTGCCAGCTCACCGGACGGGGAGCTGTTTTTT.

J is TRBJ1-1 and V is TRBV23-1; TRBD1 aligns across 7 bases. TRBV23-1 is given ORF status, its function remaining uncertain. The CDR3 contains 15 residues. The V and J ends lost 7 bases and 1 base, in that order; junction bases with no gene match: 9. The CDR3 DNA is TGCGCCAGCACCAAACAGGGGAGTGGGAACACTGAAGCTTTCTTT. Residues: CASTKQGSGNTEAFF.

The chain employs TRBV7-9 and TRBJ2-7; 10 bases line up with TRBD1. The CDR3 sequence is 19 residues long. Germline trimming cut 4 bases from V and 3 bases from J; bases unmatched to any gene: 18. Germline CDR1 is SEHNR and CDR2 is FQNEAQ (reference sequence). CDR3 in DNA: TGTGCCAGCAGCTGGGCCGGGACAGGGGCCCCCCCGGGCATCTACGAGCAGTACGTC. It translates to CASSWAGTGAPPGIYEQYV.

This clone was observed a single time. V is TRBV11-2 and J is TRBJ1-1; D unresolved. V lost 5 bases, J lost 3 bases, and 16 bases lay in between. Germline V gene data show CDR1 as SGHAT and CDR2 as FQNNGV. This CDR3 has 15 amino acids. DNA of the CDR3: TGTGCCAGCAGCCCCCTACCGGGAGGGTACACTGAAGCTTTCTTT. Its protein is CASSPLPGGYTEAFF.

The gene calls are TRBV7-8 and TRBJ1-5, with 7 bases lining up with TRBD1. The junction had 8 bases not matched to a gene; V was cut back by 2 bases and J by 4 bases. This CDR3 spans 16 amino acids. CDR1 and CDR2 (germline): SGHVS, FQNEAQ. This chain's CDR3 is CASSLHMDRWNQPQHF. CDR3 nucleotide sequence: TGTGCCAGCAGCTTACACATGGACAGGTGGAATCAGCCCCAGCATTTT.

The rearrangement links TRBV4-2 to TRBJ1-4; a weak D match, TRBD1 (5 bases). CDR1 is LGHNA and CDR2 is YNFKEQ in the germline V gene. The CDR3 loop spans 17 amino acids. Trimming removed 0 bases at V and 4 bases at J, with 15 bases between. The CDR3 sequence: CASSQDSAGRGNEKLFF. The CDR3 DNA is TGTGCCAGCAGCCAAGACAGCGCAGGGAGGGGTAATGAAAAACTGTTTTTT.

The chain links TRBV6-6 to TRBJ1-1, with D possibly TRBD1 on 6 matching bases. Germline-derived CDR1 and CDR2 are MNHNY and SVGAGI (reference sequence). This CDR3 spans 13 amino acids. The ends were cut back, 5 bases at V and 4 bases at J, with 11 bases in the middle. Here the CDR3 reads CASSRDTLTEAFF. The CDR3 DNA sequence: TGTGCCAGCAGTCGGGACACCCTCACTGAAGCTTTCTTT.

This clone has a single count. The CDR3 DNA is TGTGCCAGCAGAGAGAGACAGGGATCGGAGACCCAGTACTTC. Protein product: CASRERQGSETQYF. V is TRBV2 and J is TRBJ2-5; 7 nucleotides match TRBD1. The ends lost 6 bases at V and 5 bases at J; junction bases unmatched: 9. The length of the CDR3 is 14 residues. Germline CDR1 and CDR2: SNHLY and FYNNEI.

This clone was seen only a few times. V and J are TRBV5-1 and TRBJ1-1, with D possibly TRBD1 on 5 matching bases. This CDR3 region has 13 residues. The germline gives CDR1 SGHRS, CDR2 YFSETQ. V was clipped by 0 bases and J by 6 bases, with 9 bases between them. This chain's CDR3 is CASSLGQGSEAFF. The DNA of the CDR3 is TGCGCCAGCAGCTTGGGTCAGGGCTCTGAAGCTTTCTTT.

For this clone: The limits of the CDR3 on the DNA are not certain, so only TCRdb's listed CDR3 is given. The V call is TRBV21-1, the J call TRBJ1-3; no DNA check was done on the table's D call, TRBD1. TRBV21-1 is annotated as a pseudogene. The CDR3 adds up to 15 amino acids, both ends counted. The CDR3 spells CASGFGTGAGNTIYF.

J is TRBJ1-2 and V is TRBV29-1; D is ambiguous. Germline V gene sequence: CDR1 SQVTM, CDR2 ANQGSEA. This CDR3 has 12 amino acids. V gave up 4 bases and J gave up 6 bases, with 12 bases separating them. The DNA for the CDR3 is TGCAGCGTTGGTCCAGGAGGAGATGGCTACACCTTC. Its translation: CSVGPGGDGYTF. Filled out from reference TRBV29-1 and TRBJ1-2, the complete variable domain reads SAVISQKPSRDICQRGTSLTIQCQVDSQVTMMFWYRQQPGQSLTLIATANQGSEATYESGFVIDKFPISRPNLTFSTLTVSNMSPEDSSIYLCSVGPGGDGYTFGSGTRLTVV.

This clone has only one observation. J is TRBJ1-2 and V is TRBV14, with D unclear. Germline V CDR1 and CDR2: SGHDN, FVKESK. V was trimmed by 6 bases and J by 4 bases, leaving 12 bases between them. The CDR3 runs to 13 residues. CDR3 protein: CASSSGLSYGYTF. In nucleotides, the CDR3 is TGTGCCAGCAGTAGTGGACTTTCCTATGGCTACACCTTC. Full variable domain (remainder filled in from reference TRBV14 and TRBJ1-2): EAGVTQFPSHSVIEKGQTVTLRCDPISGHDNLYWYRRVMGKEIKFLLHFVKESKQDESGMPNNRFLAERTGGTYSTLKVQPAELEDSGVYFCASSSGLSYGYTFGSGTRLTVV.

This clone showed up just once. This sequence joins TRBV7-9 and TRBJ2-6; D is unresolved. V gave up 5 bases and J gave up 0 bases, with 8 bases separating them. Germline CDR1 SEHNR, CDR2 FQNEAQ (reference sequence). The CDR3 sequence is 15 residues long. CDR3 in amino acids: CASSGTHSGANVLTF. For the CDR3, the DNA is TGTGCCAGCAGCGGTACACACTCTGGGGCCAACGTCCTGACTTTC. Looking up the rest from reference TRBV7-9 and TRBJ2-6 gives the full variable domain: DTGVSQNPRHKITKRGQNVTFRCDPISEHNRLYWYRQTLGQGPEFLTYFQNEAQLEKSRLLSDRFSAERPKGSFSTLEIQRTEQGDSAMYLCASSGTHSGANVLTFGAGSRLTVL.

This chain joins TRBV29-1 and TRBJ2-3; D assignment may be TRBD1 or TRBD2 (6 bases each). The CDR3 loop spans 15 amino acids. Trimming cost V 7 bases and J 0 bases, with 17 bases left between them. Germline values: CDR1 SQVTM, CDR2 ANQGSEA. The CDR3 protein is CSAEGGSSSTDTQYF. The CDR3 DNA follows: TGCAGCGCGGAGGGGGGCAGTTCTAGCACAGATACGCAGTATTTT.

The J gene is TRBJ2-5, the V gene TRBV5-6; 7 positions match TRBD2. Germline CDR1 is SGHDT and CDR2 is YYEEEE. V was pared by 4 bases and J by 7 bases, with 19 bases of the junction left unmatched. The length of the CDR3 is 17 residues. The CDR3 DNA reads as TGTGCCAGCAGCAACAATGTGCGGGGGACCGAAAAAGGGACCCAGTACTTC. Amino acid sequence: CASSNNVRGTEKGTQYF.

This chain uses TRBV11-2 with TRBJ1-3; unclear D gene. The germline V and J ends were trimmed by 5 bases and 0 bases, with 20 bases remaining between them. Germline values: CDR1 SGHAT, CDR2 FQNNGV. This CDR3 comprises 18 residues. CDR3 amino acids: CASSPPFLAGLSGNTIYF. CDR3 DNA: TGTGCCAGCAGCCCTCCTTTTCTCGCAGGCCTCTCTGGAAACACCATATATTTT.

Regarding this clone: Other DNA variants within this sample encode the same CDR3. J is TRBJ2-6 and V is TRBV5-4; 7 positions match TRBD2. Germline trimming cut 4 bases from V and 0 bases from J; bases unmatched to any gene: 7. The germline gives CDR1 SGHNT, CDR2 YYREEE (reference sequence). The CDR3 has 17 residues. The CDR3 protein is CASSQSGDHSGANVLTF. CDR3 coding DNA: TGTGCCAGCAGCCAGAGCGGGGATCACTCTGGGGCCAACGTCCTGACTTTC.

The chain recombines TRBV2 with TRBJ2-3; D perhaps matches TRBD1 (6 bases). V was pared by 6 bases and J by 1 base, with 11 bases between. The germline gives CDR1 SNHLY, CDR2 FYNNEI. The CDR3 totals 14 residues. The CDR3 region has the DNA TGTGCCAGCAGACAGGGAAGCGGCACAGATACGCAGTATTTT. Amino acid sequence: CASRQGSGTDTQYF.

The gene calls are TRBV28 and TRBJ2-1; no reliable D call. This CDR3 contains 11 residues. Germline CDR1 and CDR2: MDHEN and SYDVKM. Trimming took 5 bases from V and 6 from J, leaving 5 bases between them. CDR3 loop: CASSHGNEQFF. The CDR3 nucleotides read TGTGCCAGCAGTCACGGCAATGAGCAGTTCTTC. Combining the CDR3 with reference TRBV28 and TRBJ2-1 gives the whole variable domain DVKVTQSSRYLVKRTGEKVFLECVQDMDHENMFWYRQDPGLGLRLIYFSYDVKMKEKGDIPEGYSVSREKKERFSLILESASTNQTSMYLCASSHGNEQFFGPGTRLTVL.

This chain joins TRBV5-1 and TRBJ2-3, with a weak D call TRBD1 (5 bases). CDR3 size: 15 residues. V lost 1 base and J lost 0, with 9 bases in between. Germline CDR1 SGHRS, CDR2 YFSETQ. CDR3 protein: CASSLQGRSTDTQYF. CDR3 bases: TGCGCCAGCAGCTTGCAGGGTAGGAGCACAGATACGCAGTATTTT.

The genes are TRBV4-2 and TRBJ2-5; a weak D match, TRBD2 (6 bases). This CDR3 region has 13 residues. The germline V gene encodes CDR1 LGHNA and CDR2 YNFKEQ. Between the trimmed V and J ends, which lost 4 bases and 2 bases, there was a span of 8 bases. The CDR3 region is CASSPGLQETQYF. The CDR3 DNA reads TGTGCCAGCAGCCCGGGACTTCAAGAGACCCAGTACTTC.

V usage is TRBV19 and J usage is TRBJ2-3; D might be TRBD2 (5 bases). The CDR3 has 13 residues. Trimming cost V 9 bases and J 4 bases, with 14 bases left between them. Germline CDR1 LNHDA, CDR2 SQIVND (reference sequence). Here the CDR3 reads CASSTSTADTQYF. The CDR3 DNA sequence: TGTGCCAGCTCCACTAGTACCGCAGATACGCAGTATTTT.

The rearrangement joins TRBV9 to TRBJ2-1, with a tentative D call TRBD1 (5 bases). The CDR3 runs to 14 residues. Germline values: CDR1 SGDLS, CDR2 YYNGEE. V lost 0 bases, J lost 4 bases, and 8 bases lay in between. The CDR3 protein is CASSVGSGYNEQFF. The DNA for the CDR3 is TGTGCCAGCAGCGTAGGGTCAGGGTACAATGAGCAGTTCTTC.

The CDR3, as DNA: TGTGCCAGCAGCTTAAGGTCCGACAATGAGCAGTTCTTC. As protein: CASSLRSDNEQFF. The rearrangement joins TRBV11-2 to TRBJ2-1; D unresolved. The CDR3 loop spans 13 amino acids. The germline CDR1 and CDR2 sequences are SGHAT and FQNNGV. Trimming left V 2 bases short and J 5 bases short, with 7 bases between.